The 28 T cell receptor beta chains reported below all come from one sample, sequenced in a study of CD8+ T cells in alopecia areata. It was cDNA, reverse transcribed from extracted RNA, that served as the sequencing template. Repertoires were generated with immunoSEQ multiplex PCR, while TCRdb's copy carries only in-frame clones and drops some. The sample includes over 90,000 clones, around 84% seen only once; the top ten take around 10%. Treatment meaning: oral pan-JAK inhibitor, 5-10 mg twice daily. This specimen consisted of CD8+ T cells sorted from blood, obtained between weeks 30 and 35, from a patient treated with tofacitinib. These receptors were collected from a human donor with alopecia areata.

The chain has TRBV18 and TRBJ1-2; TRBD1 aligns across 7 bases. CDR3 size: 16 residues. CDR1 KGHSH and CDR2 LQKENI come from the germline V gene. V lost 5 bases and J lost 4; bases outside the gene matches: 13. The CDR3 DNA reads TGTGCCAGCTCAAGCGGGACAGAGGACTTCGTCTATGGCTACACCTTC. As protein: CASSSGTEDFVYGYTF.

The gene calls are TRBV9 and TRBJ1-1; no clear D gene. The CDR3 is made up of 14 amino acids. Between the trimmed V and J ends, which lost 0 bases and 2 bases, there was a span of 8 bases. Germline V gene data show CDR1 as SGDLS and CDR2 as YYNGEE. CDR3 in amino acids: CASSVEADNTEAFF. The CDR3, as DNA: TGTGCCAGCAGCGTAGAGGCAGATAACACTGAAGCTTTCTTT.

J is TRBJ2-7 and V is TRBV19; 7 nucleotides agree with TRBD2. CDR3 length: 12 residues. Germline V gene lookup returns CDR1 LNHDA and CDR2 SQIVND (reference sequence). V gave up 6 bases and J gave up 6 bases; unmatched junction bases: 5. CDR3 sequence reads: CASSEGGIEQYF. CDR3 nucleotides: TGTGCCAGTAGCGAGGGAGGGATCGAGCAGTACTTC.

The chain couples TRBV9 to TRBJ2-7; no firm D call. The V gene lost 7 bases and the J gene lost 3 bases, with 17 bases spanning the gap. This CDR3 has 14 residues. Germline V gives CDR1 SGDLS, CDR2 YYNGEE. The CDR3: CASGPRDGFYEQYF. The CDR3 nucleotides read TGTGCCAGCGGCCCCAGAGACGGATTCTACGAGCAGTACTTC.

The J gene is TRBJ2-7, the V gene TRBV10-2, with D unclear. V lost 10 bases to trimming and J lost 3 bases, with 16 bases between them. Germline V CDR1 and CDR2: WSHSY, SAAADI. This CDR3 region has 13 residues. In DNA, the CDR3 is TGCGCCAACTCCCCCGGCATTAGCTACGAGCAGTACTTC. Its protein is CANSPGISYEQYF.

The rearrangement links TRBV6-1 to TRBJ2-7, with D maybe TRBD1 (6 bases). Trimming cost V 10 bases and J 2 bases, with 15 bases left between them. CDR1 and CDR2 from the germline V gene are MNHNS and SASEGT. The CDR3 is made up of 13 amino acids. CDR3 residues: CATREGETYEQYF. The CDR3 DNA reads TGTGCCACCCGAGAGGGGGAGACCTACGAGCAGTACTTC.

This CDR3 reads CASSLDSLNYGYTF. The CDR3 nucleotides are TGTGCCAGCAGCTTAGACAGTTTAAACTATGGCTACACCTTC. The gene calls are TRBV7-2 and TRBJ1-2; D uncertain. Trimming shortened V by 1 base and J by 2 bases, and 8 bases separated the two germline ends. The CDR3 runs 14 residues. Germline values: CDR1 SGHTA, CDR2 FQGNSA.

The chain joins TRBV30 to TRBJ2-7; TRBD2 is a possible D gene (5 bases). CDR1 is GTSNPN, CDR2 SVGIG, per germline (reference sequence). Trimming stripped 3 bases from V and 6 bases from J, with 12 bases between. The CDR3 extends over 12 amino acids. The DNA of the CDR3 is TGTGCCTGGAGCCGAGCTAGCTCCGAGCAGTACTTC. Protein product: CAWSRASSEQYF.

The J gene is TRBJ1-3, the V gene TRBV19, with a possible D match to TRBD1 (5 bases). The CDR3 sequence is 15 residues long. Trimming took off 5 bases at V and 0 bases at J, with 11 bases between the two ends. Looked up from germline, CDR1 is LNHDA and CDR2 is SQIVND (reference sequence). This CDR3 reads CASSFTGISGNTIYF. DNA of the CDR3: TGTGCCAGTAGTTTCACAGGCATCTCTGGAAACACCATATATTTT.

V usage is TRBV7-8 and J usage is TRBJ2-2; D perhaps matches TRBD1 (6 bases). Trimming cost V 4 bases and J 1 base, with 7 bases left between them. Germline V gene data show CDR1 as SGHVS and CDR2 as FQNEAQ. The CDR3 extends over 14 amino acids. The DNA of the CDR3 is TGTGCCAGCAGCTGGGGACAGAACACCGGGGAGCTGTTTTTT. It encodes CASSWGQNTGELFF.

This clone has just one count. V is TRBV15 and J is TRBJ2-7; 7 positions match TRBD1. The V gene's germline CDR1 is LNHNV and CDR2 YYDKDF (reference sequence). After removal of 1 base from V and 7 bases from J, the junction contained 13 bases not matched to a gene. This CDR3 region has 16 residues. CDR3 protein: CATSRGGRGRLGEQYF. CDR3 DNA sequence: TGTGCCACCAGCAGAGGTGGAAGGGGGCGGCTTGGAGAGCAGTACTTC.

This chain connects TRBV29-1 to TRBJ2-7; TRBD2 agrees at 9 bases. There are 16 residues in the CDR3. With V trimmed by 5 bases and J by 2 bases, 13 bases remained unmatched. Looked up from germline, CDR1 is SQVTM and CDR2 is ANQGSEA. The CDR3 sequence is CSVKGRTSAIPYEQYF. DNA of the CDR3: TGCAGCGTTAAGGGACGGACTAGCGCTATTCCCTACGAGCAGTACTTC.

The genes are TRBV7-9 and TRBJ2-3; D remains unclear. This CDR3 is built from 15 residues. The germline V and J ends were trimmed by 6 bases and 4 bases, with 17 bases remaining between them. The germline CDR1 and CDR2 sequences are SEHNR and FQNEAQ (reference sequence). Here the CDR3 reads CASSSRVELADTQYF. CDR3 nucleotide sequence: TGTGCCAGCAGTTCCCGGGTCGAGCTAGCAGATACGCAGTATTTT.

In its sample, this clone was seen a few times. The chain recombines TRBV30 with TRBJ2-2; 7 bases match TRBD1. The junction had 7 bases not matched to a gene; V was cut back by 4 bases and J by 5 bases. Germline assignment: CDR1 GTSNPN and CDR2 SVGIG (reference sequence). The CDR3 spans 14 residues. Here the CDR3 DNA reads TGTGCCTGGACCTGGGACAGCGAGACCGGGGAGCTGTTTTTT. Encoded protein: CAWTWDSETGELFF.

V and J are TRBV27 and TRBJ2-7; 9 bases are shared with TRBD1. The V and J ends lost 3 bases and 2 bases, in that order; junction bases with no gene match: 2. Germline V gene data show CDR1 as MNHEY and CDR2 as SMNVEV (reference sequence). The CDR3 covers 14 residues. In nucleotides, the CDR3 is TGTGCCAGCAGTTTTGGGGACAGGGCCTACGAGCAGTACTTC. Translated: CASSFGDRAYEQYF.

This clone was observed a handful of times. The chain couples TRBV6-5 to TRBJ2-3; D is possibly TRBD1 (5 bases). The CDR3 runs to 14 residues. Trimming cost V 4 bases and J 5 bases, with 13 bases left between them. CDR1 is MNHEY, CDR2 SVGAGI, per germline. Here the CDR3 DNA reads TGTGCCAGCAGTTGGGGCTATGAAAAAGATACGCAGTATTTT. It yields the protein CASSWGYEKDTQYF.

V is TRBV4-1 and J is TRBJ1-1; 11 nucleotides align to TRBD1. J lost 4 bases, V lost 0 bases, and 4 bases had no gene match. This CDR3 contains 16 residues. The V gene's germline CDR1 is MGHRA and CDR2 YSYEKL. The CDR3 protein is CASSQEEGQGGTEAFF. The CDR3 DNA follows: TGCGCCAGCAGCCAAGAGGAGGGACAGGGGGGCACTGAAGCTTTCTTT.

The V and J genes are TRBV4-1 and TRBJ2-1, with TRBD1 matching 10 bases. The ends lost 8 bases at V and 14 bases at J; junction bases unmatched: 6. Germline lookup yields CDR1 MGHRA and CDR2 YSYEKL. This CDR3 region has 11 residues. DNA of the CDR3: TGCGCCAGCGGGACCGGGACAGGGGAGTTCTTC. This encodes CASGTGTGEFF.

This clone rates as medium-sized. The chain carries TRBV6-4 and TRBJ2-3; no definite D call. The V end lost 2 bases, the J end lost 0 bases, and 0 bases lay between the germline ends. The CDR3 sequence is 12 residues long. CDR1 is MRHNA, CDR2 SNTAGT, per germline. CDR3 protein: CASSDSTDTQYF. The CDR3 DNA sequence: TGTGCCAGCAGTGACAGCACAGATACGCAGTATTTT.

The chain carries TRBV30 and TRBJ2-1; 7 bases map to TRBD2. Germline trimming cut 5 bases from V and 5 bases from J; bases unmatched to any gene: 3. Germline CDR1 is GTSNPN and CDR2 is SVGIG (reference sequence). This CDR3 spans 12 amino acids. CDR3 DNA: TGTGCCTGGTGGGACTACGACAATGAGCAGTTCTTC. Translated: CAWWDYDNEQFF.

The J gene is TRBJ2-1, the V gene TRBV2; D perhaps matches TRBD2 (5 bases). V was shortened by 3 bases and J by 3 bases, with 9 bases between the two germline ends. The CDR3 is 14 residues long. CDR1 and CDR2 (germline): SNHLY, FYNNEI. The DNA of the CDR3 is TGTGCCAGCAGTGAGCAGCGGCTCTACAATGAGCAGTTCTTC. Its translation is CASSEQRLYNEQFF. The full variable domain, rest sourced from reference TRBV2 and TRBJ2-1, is EPEVTQTPSHQVTQMGQEVILRCVPISNHLYFYWYRQILGQKVEFLVSFYNNEISEKSEIFDDQFSVERPDGSNFTLKIRSTKLEDSAMYFCASSEQRLYNEQFFGPGTRLTVL.

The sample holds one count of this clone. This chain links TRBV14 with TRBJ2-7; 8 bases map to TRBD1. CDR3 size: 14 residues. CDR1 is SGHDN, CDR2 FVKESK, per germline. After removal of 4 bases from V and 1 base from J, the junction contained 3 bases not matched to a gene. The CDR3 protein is CASSLGQGSYEQYF. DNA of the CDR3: TGTGCCAGCAGCCTAGGACAGGGTTCCTACGAGCAGTACTTC.

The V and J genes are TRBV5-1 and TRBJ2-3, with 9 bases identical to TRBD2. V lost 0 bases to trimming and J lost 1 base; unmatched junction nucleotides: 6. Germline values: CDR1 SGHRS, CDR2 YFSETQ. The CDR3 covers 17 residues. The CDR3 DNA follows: TGCGCCAGCAGCTTGGCAGATAGCGGGAGTGGCACAGATACGCAGTATTTT. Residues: CASSLADSGSGTDTQYF.

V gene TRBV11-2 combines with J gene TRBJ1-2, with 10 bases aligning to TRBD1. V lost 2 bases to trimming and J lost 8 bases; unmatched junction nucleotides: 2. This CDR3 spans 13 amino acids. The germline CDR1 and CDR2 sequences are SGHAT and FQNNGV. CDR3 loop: CASSLRDRGGYTF. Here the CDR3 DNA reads TGTGCCAGCAGCTTACGGGACAGGGGAGGCTACACCTTC.

The CDR3 sequence is CASSLVADTQYF. The CDR3 nucleotides are TGCGCCAGCAGCTTGGTCGCAGATACGCAGTATTTT. The V and J genes are TRBV5-1 and TRBJ2-3; D ambiguous. This CDR3 spans 12 amino acids. CDR1 and CDR2 (germline): SGHRS, YFSETQ. Trimming removed 0 bases from V and 4 bases from J, with 3 bases in between.

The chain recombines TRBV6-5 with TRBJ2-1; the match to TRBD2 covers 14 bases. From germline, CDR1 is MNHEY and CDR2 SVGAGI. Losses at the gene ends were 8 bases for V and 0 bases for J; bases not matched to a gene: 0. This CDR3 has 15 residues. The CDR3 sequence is CASGTSGGSYNEQFF. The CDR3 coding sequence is TGTGCCAGCGGGACTAGCGGGGGCTCCTACAATGAGCAGTTCTTC.

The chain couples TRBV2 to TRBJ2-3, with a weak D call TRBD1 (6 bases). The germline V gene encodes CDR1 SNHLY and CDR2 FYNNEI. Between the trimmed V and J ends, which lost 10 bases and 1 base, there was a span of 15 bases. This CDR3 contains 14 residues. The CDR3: CATVTGTGTDTQYF. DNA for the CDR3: TGTGCCACTGTCACAGGGACCGGCACAGATACGCAGTATTTT.

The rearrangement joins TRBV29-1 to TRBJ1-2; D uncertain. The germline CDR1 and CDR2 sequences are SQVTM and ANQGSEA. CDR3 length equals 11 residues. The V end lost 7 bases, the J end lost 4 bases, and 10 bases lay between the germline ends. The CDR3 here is CSAPAGYGYTF. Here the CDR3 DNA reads TGCAGCGCTCCAGCAGGCTATGGCTACACCTTC.